Following are 25 T cell receptor beta chains from one sample sequenced in a study of human T cells and chemical hapten exposure. One entry per CDR3 protein, called by TCRdb with MiXCR from the RACE reads. The sample includes 190,000 or so distinct CDR3 sequences, around 25% of them seen just once. Time point described: patch test 3, about 24 weeks after DPC sensitization. Treatment of the sample: therapeutic diphenylcyclopropenone sensitization with weekly scalp DPC. This material consisted of whole blood, taken in connection with sensitization to the hapten diphenylcyclopropenone (DPC). These receptors were collected from a woman aged 40-49 years with alopecia areata. Some clones in this sample may be carry-over from other donors' samples.

This clonotype was seen repeatedly, ten times or more. The CDR3 bases are TGTGCCATCAGGGCTATGGACACGAGGGGGACTGAAGCTTTCTTT. Translating it yields CAIRAMDTRGTEAFF. The chain couples TRBV10-3 to TRBJ1-1; D is possibly TRBD1 (6 bases). The V and J ends lost 6 bases and 5 bases respectively, with 19 bases between them. The germline V gene encodes CDR1 ENHRY and CDR2 SYGVKD. The CDR3 length is 15 residues.

This sequence joins TRBV12-3 or TRBV12-4 and TRBJ1-4, with D possibly TRBD1 on 5 matching bases. The CDR3 is 15 residues long. Trimming removed 3 bases at V and 6 bases at J, with 14 bases between. CDR3 in DNA: TGTGCCAGCAGTTTTGCCCTGGGACGGGATGAAAAACTGTTTTTT. Translated, it gives CASSFALGRDEKLFF.

This clonotype was counted at least ten times. This rearrangement joins TRBV4-1 to TRBJ1-1; D is unresolved. Between the trimmed V and J ends, which lost 0 bases and 5 bases, there was a span of 7 bases. The CDR3 spans 13 residues. The germline CDR1 and CDR2 sequences are MGHRA and YSYEKL. The chain's CDR3 is CASSQDRRTEAFF. In nucleotides, the CDR3 is TGCGCCAGCAGCCAAGACAGAAGAACTGAAGCTTTCTTT.

This chain uses TRBV25-1 with TRBJ2-1, with 7 bases matching TRBD1. CDR3 size: 13 residues. The V gene end was trimmed by 4 bases and the J gene end by 10 bases; junction bases not matched to a gene: 7. Germline loops: CDR1 MGHDK, CDR2 SYGVNS. The CDR3 sequence is CASSAWTGGEQFF. The CDR3 nucleotides are TGTGCCAGCAGTGCCTGGACAGGAGGCGAGCAGTTCTTC.

The chain carries TRBV21-1 and TRBJ2-7; TRBD1, the table's D call, lacks a check against the DNA. TRBV21-1 is termed a pseudogene. The CDR3 spans 11 residues. In nucleotides, the CDR3 is TGCGTACAGGAGACTACGAGTGGGCAGTACTTC. Translating it yields CVQETTSGQYF.

This clonotype was observed a few times. The V and J genes are TRBV12-3 or TRBV12-4 and TRBJ2-3; D ambiguous. V was cut by 6 bases and J by 1 base, with 11 bases left in between. This CDR3 has 14 amino acids. CDR3 in amino acids: CASRTAVGTDTQYF. The CDR3, as DNA: TGTGCCAGCAGGACTGCGGTTGGCACAGATACGCAGTATTTT.

As regards this clonotype: This sequence may be a read error, since a much larger clone differs from it by one base. This chain links TRBV6-5 with TRBJ2-7; the match to TRBD1 covers 7 bases. This CDR3 has 12 residues. After removal of 5 bases from V and 6 bases from J, the junction contained 4 bases not matched to a gene. Germline CDR1 and CDR2: MNHEY and SVGAGI. DNA of the CDR3: TGTGCCAGCAGTGTACAGGGGTTCGAGCAGTACTTC. Its translation: CASSVQGFEQYF.

J is TRBJ2-3 and V is TRBV6-5, with D unresolved. Trimming stripped 2 bases from V and 4 bases from J, with 10 bases between. The CDR3 length is 14 residues. Germline lookup yields CDR1 MNHEY and CDR2 SVGAGI. CDR3 region: CASSYAPVPDTQYF. In DNA, the CDR3 is TGTGCCAGCAGTTACGCCCCGGTGCCAGATACGCAGTATTTT.

This clonotype came up a few times. The gene calls are TRBV20-1 and TRBJ2-7, with a tentative D call TRBD1 (6 bases). The CDR3 runs 14 residues. Trimming took 2 bases from V and 2 from J, leaving 13 bases between them. CDR1 and CDR2 from the germline V gene are DFQATT and SNEGSKA (reference sequence). The CDR3 nucleotides read TGCAGTGCTAGACAGGGGCGAGGGACCTACGAGCAGTACTTC. Its protein product is CSARQGRGTYEQYF.

The chain is built from TRBV29-1 and TRBJ2-3; no definite D call. The CDR3 has 13 amino acids. Trimming left V 3 bases short and J 0 bases short, with 7 bases between. CDR1 is SQVTM and CDR2 is ANQGSEA in the germline V gene. The CDR3 DNA reads as TGCAGCGTTGACTACAGAAGCACAGATACGCAGTATTTT. Translated: CSVDYRSTDTQYF.

This clonotype was observed a handful of times. The chain couples TRBV10-3 to TRBJ2-6; 9 bases fit TRBD1. Germline CDR1 ENHRY, CDR2 SYGVKD. The CDR3 has 17 residues. Trimming removed 3 bases from V and 2 bases from J; junction bases left unmatched: 5. The CDR3 DNA reads TGTGCCATCAGTGACCCAGGGACAGGGCCTGGGGCCAACGTCCTGACTTTC. This codes for CAISDPGTGPGANVLTF.

The chain joins TRBV4-3 to TRBJ2-1, with 7 bases lining up with TRBD1. The CDR3 has 16 amino acids. Germline CDR1 reads LGHNA; CDR2 reads YSLEER. V gave up 3 bases and J gave up 1 base; unmatched junction bases: 6. The CDR3 region has the DNA TGCGCCAGCAGCCATATTGGGACAGTATCCTACAATGAGCAGTTCTTC. Encoded protein: CASSHIGTVSYNEQFF.

This clonotype has only a few counts. V usage is TRBV7-2 and J usage is TRBJ2-7; possibly TRBD2 for D (6 bases). Germline V lookup: CDR1 SGHTA, CDR2 FQGNSA. The CDR3 extends over 13 amino acids. With 2 bases removed from V and 9 bases from J, the gap between germline ends came to 14 bases. CDR3 region: CASSLLGGVPQYF. The CDR3 nucleotides read TGTGCCAGCAGCTTATTAGGAGGGGTACCGCAGTACTTC.

This chain uses TRBV28 with TRBJ2-1; perhaps TRBD2 as D (5 bases). In germline, CDR1 is MDHEN, CDR2 SYDVKM. This CDR3 contains 11 residues. With 6 bases removed from V and 10 bases from J, the gap between germline ends came to 10 bases. CDR3 bases: TGTGCCAGCAGCCCTAAGCGGGAGCAGTTCTTC. Translating gives CASSPKREQFF. The variable domain in full, completed from reference TRBV28 and TRBJ2-1, reads DVKVTQSSRYLVKRTGEKVFLECVQDMDHENMFWYRQDPGLGLRLIYFSYDVKMKEKGDIPEGYSVSREKKERFSLILESASTNQTSMYLCASSPKREQFFGPGTRLTVL.

This clonotype appeared a few times. This chain links TRBV29-1 with TRBJ1-4; 9 positions agree with TRBD1. This CDR3 has 13 amino acids. The germline CDR1 and CDR2 sequences are SQVTM and ANQGSEA. The V segment lost 4 bases and the J segment 8 bases; nucleotides outside the gene matches: 5. CDR3 amino acids: CSVAKDRGEKLFF. CDR3 DNA: TGCAGCGTTGCTAAGGACAGGGGCGAAAAACTGTTTTTT.

This clonotype has just a few counts. The rearrangement joins TRBV10-3 to TRBJ2-7; D remains unclear. Looked up from germline, CDR1 is ENHRY and CDR2 is SYGVKD. This CDR3 comprises 14 residues. V was pared by 0 bases and J by 0 bases, with 6 bases between. CDR3 protein: CAISESPGSYEQYF. In DNA form, the CDR3 reads TGTGCCATCAGTGAGTCGCCCGGCTCCTACGAGCAGTACTTC.

The chain uses TRBV5-1 and TRBJ2-4; no clear D. Germline V lookup: CDR1 SGHRS, CDR2 YFSETQ. The CDR3 has 15 residues. Trimming took 5 bases from V and 5 from J, leaving 17 bases between them. The CDR3 loop is CASSQSAGAQNIQYF. CDR3 sequence (DNA): TGCGCCAGCAGTCAAAGCGCCGGAGCTCAAAACATTCAGTACTTC.

This clonotype appeared a few times. V usage is TRBV6-5 and J usage is TRBJ1-1; maybe TRBD1 (5 bases). The V end lost 6 bases, the J end lost 4 bases, and 12 bases lay between the germline ends. This CDR3 region has 13 residues. The germline V gene has CDR1 MNHEY and CDR2 SVGAGI. Here the CDR3 reads CASSTRGSTEAFF. Written as DNA, the CDR3 is TGTGCCAGCAGCACACGGGGCAGCACTGAAGCTTTCTTT.

The chain carries TRBV6-6 and TRBJ1-5; D is ambiguous. The CDR3 is 12 amino acids. Trimming cost V 10 bases and J 0 bases, with 7 bases left between them. CDR1 and CDR2 from the germline V gene are MNHNY and SVGAGI (reference sequence). CDR3 in amino acids: CATRYSNQPQHF. CDR3 DNA: TGTGCCACCCGTTATAGCAATCAGCCCCAGCATTTT.

The genes are TRBV4-3 and TRBJ1-2, with a tentative D call TRBD1 (6 bases). The germline V gene encodes CDR1 LGHNA and CDR2 YSLEER. Trimming took off 4 bases at V and 7 bases at J, with 19 bases between the two ends. CDR3 size: 15 residues. This CDR3 is CASSLLGAQKSGYTF. Here the CDR3 DNA reads TGCGCCAGCAGCCTCTTGGGGGCGCAAAAAAGTGGCTACACCTTC.

J is TRBJ2-5 and V is TRBV20-1, with a tentative D call TRBD2 (6 bases). The V end lost 0 bases, the J end lost 1 base, and 9 bases lay between the germline ends. The CDR3 is 14 amino acids. In germline, CDR1 is DFQATT, CDR2 SNEGSKA (reference sequence). CDR3 sequence: CSARDRGSQETQYF. The DNA for the CDR3 is TGCAGTGCTAGAGATCGGGGGTCCCAAGAGACCCAGTACTTC.

The chain has TRBV29-1 and TRBJ2-5; maybe TRBD1 (6 bases). The CDR3 loop spans 11 amino acids. V was pared by 7 bases and J by 4 bases, with 10 bases between. CDR1 and CDR2 from the germline V gene are SQVTM and ANQGSEA. The CDR3 reads CSATGSETQYF. Here the CDR3 DNA reads TGCAGCGCTACAGGGTCAGAGACCCAGTACTTC.

The V gene is TRBV11-2, the J gene TRBJ1-3, with no clear D. V lost 0 bases to trimming and J lost 2 bases, with 8 bases between them. CDR1 is SGHAT, CDR2 FQNNGV, per germline. The CDR3 is 15 residues long. The CDR3 DNA sequence: TGTGCCAGCAGCTTAGAAGGATTTACTGGAAACACCATATATTTT. It codes for CASSLEGFTGNTIYF.

V is TRBV7-9 and J is TRBJ2-7; D is ambiguous. V was trimmed by 3 bases and J by 2 bases, leaving 11 bases between them. Germline CDR1 is SEHNR and CDR2 is FQNEAQ (reference sequence). The CDR3 loop spans 14 amino acids. For the CDR3, the DNA is TGTGCCAGCAGCTTTATCGACGGCACCTACGAGCAGTACTTC. This encodes CASSFIDGTYEQYF.

This clonotype has more than one count but fewer than ten. J is TRBJ2-1 and V is TRBV20-1; a possible D gene is TRBD2 (5 bases). The germline CDR1 and CDR2 sequences are DFQATT and SNEGSKA (reference sequence). V lost 0 bases, J lost 7 bases, and 16 bases lay in between. This CDR3 contains 15 residues. The CDR3 region has the DNA TGCAGTGCTAGAGATCCCCGTACGGGGATGAATGAGCAGTTCTTC. Translated: CSARDPRTGMNEQFF.